The 24 T cell receptor beta chains in this list originate from one sample, sequenced in a study of cytotoxic CD8 clonotypes in ibrutinib-treated CLL. Sequencing was performed with immunoSEQ multiplex PCR; in TCRdb, only in-frame clones are kept and a portion is missing. The sample lists around 92,000 clones, more than 70% seen once, with 20% to 25% in the top ten. This specimen consisted of PBMCs, obtained after 24 months of ibrutinib treatment. The source of these receptors is a human donor with chronic lymphocytic leukemia.

This rearrangement joins TRBV6-5 to TRBJ2-5, with 8 bases aligning to TRBD1. Trimming at V came to 6 bases and at J to 6 bases, leaving 9 bases not matched to a gene. Germline CDR1 reads MNHEY; CDR2 reads SVGAGI. The CDR3 extends over 14 amino acids. The CDR3 sequence is CASSSFGQGKTQYF. The CDR3 bases are TGTGCCAGCAGCTCCTTCGGACAGGGAAAGACCCAGTACTTC.

This clone was counted at least ten times. The rearrangement links TRBV11-3 to TRBJ1-2; 8 bases match TRBD1. CDR3 size: 14 residues. Trimming cost V 5 bases and J 4 bases; bases outside gene matches: 6. Looked up from germline, CDR1 is SGHNT and CDR2 is YENEEA. The CDR3 sequence: CASSTPGQVYGYTF. The CDR3 DNA reads TGTGCCAGCAGCACTCCGGGACAGGTCTATGGCTACACCTTC. The full variable domain, its missing parts supplied by reference TRBV11-3 and TRBJ1-2, is EAGVVQSPRYKIIEKKQPVAFWCNPISGHNTLYWYLQNLGQGPELLIRYENEEAVDDSQLPKDRFSAERLKGVDSTLKIQPAELGDSAVYLCASSTPGQVYGYTFGSGTRLTVV.

V and J are TRBV19 and TRBJ2-2; the match to TRBD1 covers 9 bases. The CDR3 covers 15 residues. V lost 6 bases, J lost 4 bases, and 6 bases stayed unmatched. Germline CDR1 LNHDA, CDR2 SQIVND (reference sequence). CDR3: CASSPRTGATGELFF. The CDR3 nucleotides are TGTGCCAGTAGCCCCCGGACAGGGGCCACCGGGGAGCTGTTTTTT.

The table lists this clone with a few counts. The chain combines TRBV7-2 with TRBJ2-7; 8 bases are shared with TRBD1. The CDR3 spans 16 residues. Germline lookup yields CDR1 SGHTA and CDR2 FQGNSA. V dropped 2 bases and J dropped 4; count of bases not matched to a gene: 10. The CDR3 region is CASSLLSGTGMYEQYF. Here the CDR3 DNA reads TGTGCCAGCAGCTTACTGTCGGGGACAGGAATGTACGAGCAGTACTTC.

This rearrangement joins TRBV19 to TRBJ2-1, with 11 bases identical to TRBD2. Trimming cost V 6 bases and J 5 bases; bases outside gene matches: 12. Per germline, CDR1 LNHDA and CDR2 SQIVND (reference sequence). This CDR3 has 17 residues. CDR3 amino acids: CASRLGLAGGFDNEQFF. CDR3 DNA sequence: TGTGCCAGTAGGCTAGGACTAGCGGGTGGGTTCGACAATGAGCAGTTCTTC.

This rearrangement joins TRBV6-1 to TRBJ1-2; TRBD1 is a possible D gene (5 bases). Trimming removed 7 bases at V and 0 bases at J, with 9 bases between. CDR1 is MNHNS, CDR2 SASEGT, per germline. The CDR3 contains 13 residues. The chain's CDR3 is CASNRDSNYGYTF. CDR3 DNA sequence: TGTGCCAGCAATCGGGACTCTAACTATGGCTACACCTTC.

J is TRBJ1-5 and V is TRBV18; TRBD1 agrees at 7 bases. The CDR3 is 18 amino acids. After removal of 2 bases from V and 0 bases from J, the junction contained 10 bases not matched to a gene. Germline CDR1 reads KGHSH; CDR2 reads LQKENI. The CDR3 sequence is CASSPEPGGSISNQPQHF. CDR3 bases: TGTGCCAGCTCACCAGAGCCAGGGGGTAGTATTAGCAATCAGCCCCAGCATTTT. Based on the CDR3 plus reference TRBV18 and TRBJ1-5, the full variable domain is NAGVMQNPRHLVRRRGQEARLRCSPMKGHSHVYWYRQLPEEGLKFMVYLQKENIIDESGMPKERFSAEFPKEGPSILRIQQVVRGDSAAYFCASSPEPGGSISNQPQHFGDGTRLSIL.

The table lists this clone with a count of one. The genes are TRBV7-6 and TRBJ2-5, with D possibly being TRBD2 (6 bases). The CDR3 has 15 amino acids. The germline V gene encodes CDR1 SGHVS and CDR2 FNYEAQ. Trimming removed 0 bases at V and 5 bases at J, with 13 bases between. CDR3: CASSLARPGRETQYF. The CDR3, as DNA: TGTGCCAGCAGCTTAGCGCGGCCAGGGAGGGAGACCCAGTACTTC.

The J gene is TRBJ1-2, the V gene TRBV19; 8 nucleotides match TRBD1. V lost 6 bases and J lost 4; bases outside the gene matches: 4. This CDR3 contains 13 residues. Per germline, CDR1 LNHDA and CDR2 SQIVND (reference sequence). The CDR3 nucleotides read TGTGCCAGTAGGGGGACAGGTTTCTATGGCTACACCTTC. It codes for CASRGTGFYGYTF.

V usage is TRBV4-2 and J usage is TRBJ2-5, with 10 positions matching TRBD2. The germline V gene encodes CDR1 LGHNA and CDR2 YNFKEQ. After removal of 2 bases from V and 4 bases from J, the junction contained 4 bases not matched to a gene. The CDR3 loop spans 15 amino acids. CDR3 in amino acids: CASSQSGRAAETQYF. The CDR3 DNA reads as TGTGCCAGCAGCCAAAGCGGGAGGGCCGCAGAGACCCAGTACTTC.

The chain links TRBV5-1 to TRBJ1-1; TRBD1 aligns across 11 bases. The germline gives CDR1 SGHRS, CDR2 YFSETQ. Unmatched junction bases numbered 5, after V lost 4 bases and J lost 6 bases. The CDR3 extends over 14 amino acids. This CDR3 reads CASSGGQGVAEAFF. The CDR3 DNA reads as TGCGCCAGCAGCGGGGGACAGGGGGTCGCTGAAGCTTTCTTT.

This clone showed up just a few times. The genes are TRBV7-6 and TRBJ1-4; perhaps TRBD1 as D (6 bases). Germline loops: CDR1 SGHVS, CDR2 FNYEAQ. CDR3 length: 15 amino acids. V was shortened by 8 bases and J by 0 bases, with 13 bases between the two germline ends. The CDR3 DNA sequence: TGTGCCAGCCAGTCAGGGGTCGCAACTAATGAAAAACTGTTTTTT. Protein sequence: CASQSGVATNEKLFF.

This clone was detected only once. The rearrangement links TRBV7-8 to TRBJ1-2, with 8 bases fitting TRBD1. There are 14 residues in the CDR3. From germline, CDR1 is SGHVS and CDR2 FQNEAQ. The J segment lost 3 bases and the V segment lost 5 bases, leaving 5 bases of the junction unmatched. For the CDR3, the DNA is TGTGCCAGCAGCGCCGAGGACAGGGACTATGGCTACACCTTC. Translated: CASSAEDRDYGYTF.

This clone has more than one count but fewer than ten. The J gene is TRBJ2-7, the V gene TRBV7-8; 7 nucleotides agree with TRBD2. The CDR3 totals 14 residues. Germline trimming cut 3 bases from V and 6 bases from J; bases unmatched to any gene: 8. CDR1 and CDR2 (germline): SGHVS, FQNEAQ. The CDR3 sequence is CASSFQGGGGEQYF. DNA for the CDR3: TGTGCCAGCAGCTTCCAAGGAGGCGGGGGCGAGCAGTACTTC.

This clone was seen once. This chain connects TRBV15 to TRBJ2-7, with 12 positions matching TRBD1. CDR1 and CDR2 (germline): LNHNV, YYDKDF (reference sequence). The J segment lost 0 bases and the V segment lost 1 base, leaving 4 bases of the junction unmatched. The CDR3 is 17 amino acids. CDR3 sequence: CATSRVGQGAFSYEQYF. CDR3 in DNA: TGTGCCACCAGCAGAGTGGGACAGGGGGCCTTCTCCTACGAGCAGTACTTC.

This chain connects TRBV4-2 to TRBJ1-4, with 12 bases that match TRBD1. Per germline, CDR1 LGHNA and CDR2 YNFKEQ. This CDR3 is 18 amino acids long. V dropped 5 bases and J dropped 1; count of bases not matched to a gene: 8. CDR3 nucleotide sequence: TGTGCCAGCAGCTCCGGGACAGGGGGCAGCCTAACTAATGAAAAACTGTTTTTT. Its translation: CASSSGTGGSLTNEKLFF.

The rearrangement uses TRBV9 and TRBJ1-1, with TRBD1 matching over 7 bases. The CDR3 has 17 residues. J lost 3 bases, V lost 0 bases, and 11 bases had no gene match. Germline-derived CDR1 and CDR2 are SGDLS and YYNGEE. The CDR3 DNA reads as TGTGCCAGCAGCGTAGGACCTTCAGGGGGAAGGTACACTGAAGCTTTCTTT. Translated, it gives CASSVGPSGGRYTEAFF.

This clone was detected ten times or more. Other DNA sequences of this sample code for an identical CDR3. This chain links TRBV28 with TRBJ1-2; D not certain. Trimming removed 2 bases at V and 4 bases at J, with 8 bases between. Per the germline V gene, CDR1 is MDHEN and CDR2 is SYDVKM. The CDR3 has 13 amino acids. The CDR3 loop reads CASSLIRSYGYTF. The CDR3 nucleotides are TGTGCCAGCAGTTTAATAAGGTCCTATGGCTACACCTTC.

The chain employs TRBV5-4 and TRBJ1-3; D call uncertain. Looked up from germline, CDR1 is SGHNT and CDR2 is YYREEE (reference sequence). The CDR3 consists of 14 residues. Trimming shortened V by 0 bases and J by 6 bases, and 10 bases separated the two germline ends. CDR3 protein: CASSLAMDLNTIYF. CDR3 in DNA: TGTGCCAGCAGCTTGGCCATGGACCTAAACACCATATATTTT.

The chain combines TRBV2 with TRBJ1-5; D remains ambiguous. V lost 0 bases and J lost 0, with 6 bases in between. This CDR3 is built from 15 residues. In germline, CDR1 is SNHLY, CDR2 FYNNEI. The CDR3 sequence is CASSEAAYSNQPQHF. DNA for the CDR3: TGTGCCAGCAGTGAAGCGGCGTATAGCAATCAGCCCCAGCATTTT.

The rearrangement links TRBV6-7 to TRBJ1-1; D possibly corresponds to TRBD1 (5 bases). TRBV6-7 belongs to the ORF category, with a function that is uncertain. With 7 bases removed from V and 11 bases from J, the gap between germline ends came to 20 bases. This CDR3 comprises 13 residues. The CDR3 loop reads CASTHPGTLMAFF. In DNA, the CDR3 is TGTGCCAGCACCCACCCAGGGACCCTGATGGCTTTCTTT.

Worth noting for this clone: This same CDR3 is encoded by further DNA sequences in the sample. This sequence joins TRBV5-1 and TRBJ2-5; 9 bases fit TRBD1. Germline V gene sequence: CDR1 SGHRS, CDR2 YFSETQ. Trimming cost V 2 bases and J 2 bases; bases outside gene matches: 4. The CDR3 is 15 amino acids. CDR3 DNA sequence: TGCGCCAGCAGCTTAGCGGGACAGGGTCAAGAGACCCAGTACTTC. It is translated as CASSLAGQGQETQYF.

This clone was observed once. The chain uses TRBV7-2 and TRBJ1-5; no clear D gene. The germline gives CDR1 SGHTA, CDR2 FQGNSA. The CDR3 runs to 14 residues. V lost 3 bases, J lost 1 base, and 7 bases lay in between. The CDR3 nucleotides are TGTGCCAGCAGCTTGAACCCGAGCAATCAGCCCCAGCATTTT. Translating gives CASSLNPSNQPQHF.

The chain combines TRBV14 with TRBJ2-5; the match to TRBD1 covers 10 bases. CDR1 and CDR2 from the germline V gene are SGHDN and FVKESK. V shed 4 bases and J 5 bases; nucleotides not matched to a gene: 10. CDR3 length equals 16 residues. CDR3 region: CASSPPGGTGVETQYF. For the CDR3, the DNA is TGTGCCAGCAGCCCCCCCGGCGGGACAGGGGTTGAGACCCAGTACTTC. The entire variable domain, with the rest obtained from reference TRBV14 and TRBJ2-5, is as follows: EAGVTQFPSHSVIEKGQTVTLRCDPISGHDNLYWYRRVMGKEIKFLLHFVKESKQDESGMPNNRFLAERTGGTYSTLKVQPAELEDSGVYFCASSPPGGTGVETQYFGPGTRLLVL.